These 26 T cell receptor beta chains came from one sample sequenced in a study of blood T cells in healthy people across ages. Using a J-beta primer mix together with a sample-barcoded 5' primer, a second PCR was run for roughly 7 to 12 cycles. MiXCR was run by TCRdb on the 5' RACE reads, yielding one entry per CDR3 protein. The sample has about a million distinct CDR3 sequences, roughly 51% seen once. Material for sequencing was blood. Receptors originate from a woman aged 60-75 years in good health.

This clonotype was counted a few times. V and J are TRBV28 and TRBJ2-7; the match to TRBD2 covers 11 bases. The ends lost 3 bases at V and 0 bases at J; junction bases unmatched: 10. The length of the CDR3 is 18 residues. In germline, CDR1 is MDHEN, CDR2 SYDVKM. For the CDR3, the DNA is TGTGCCAGCAGTTTGGGTTGGGGACTAGCGGAGAGCTCCTACGAGCAGTACTTC. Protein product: CASSLGWGLAESSYEQYF.

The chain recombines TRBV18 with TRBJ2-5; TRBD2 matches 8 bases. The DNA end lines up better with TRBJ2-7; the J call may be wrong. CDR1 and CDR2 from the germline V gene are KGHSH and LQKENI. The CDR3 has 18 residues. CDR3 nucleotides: TGTGCCAGCTCACCAAGACTGGCAAGCGGGAGCTCTGTGGTCGAGCAGTACTTC. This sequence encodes CASSPRLASGSSVVEQYF.

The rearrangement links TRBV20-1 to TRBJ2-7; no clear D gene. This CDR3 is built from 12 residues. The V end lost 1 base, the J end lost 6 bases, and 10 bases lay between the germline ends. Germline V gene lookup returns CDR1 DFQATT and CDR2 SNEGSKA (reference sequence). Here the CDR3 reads CSARAPPGEQYF. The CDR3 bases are TGCAGTGCTAGAGCCCCTCCAGGCGAGCAGTACTTC.

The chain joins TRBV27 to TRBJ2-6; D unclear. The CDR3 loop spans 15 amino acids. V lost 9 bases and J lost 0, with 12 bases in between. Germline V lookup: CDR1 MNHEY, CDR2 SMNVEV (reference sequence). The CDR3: CARRQAFSGANVLTF. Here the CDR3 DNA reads TGTGCCAGGCGGCAGGCATTCTCTGGGGCCAACGTCCTGACTTTC.

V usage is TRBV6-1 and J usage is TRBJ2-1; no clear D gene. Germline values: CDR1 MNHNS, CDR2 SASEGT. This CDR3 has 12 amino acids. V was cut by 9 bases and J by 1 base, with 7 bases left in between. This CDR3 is CASGQSYNEQFF. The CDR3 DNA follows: TGTGCCAGTGGGCAGTCCTACAATGAGCAGTTCTTC.

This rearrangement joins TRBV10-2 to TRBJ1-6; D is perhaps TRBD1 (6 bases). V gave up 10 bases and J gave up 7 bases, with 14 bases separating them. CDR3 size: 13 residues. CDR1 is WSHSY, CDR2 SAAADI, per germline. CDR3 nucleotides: TGCGCCACTTTGGACAGCACGAATTCACCCCTCCACTTT. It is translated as CATLDSTNSPLHF.

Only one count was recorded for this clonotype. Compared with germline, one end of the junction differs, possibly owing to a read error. CDR3 in amino acids: CATCYATECYDYTF. The CDR3 region has the DNA TGTGCCACCTGCTACGCGACAGAGTGCTATGACTACACCTTC. The chain has TRBV6-5 and TRBJ1-2, with TRBD1 as a possible D gene (5 bases). CDR3 size: 14 residues. Germline V gene lookup returns CDR1 MNHEY and CDR2 SVGAGI.

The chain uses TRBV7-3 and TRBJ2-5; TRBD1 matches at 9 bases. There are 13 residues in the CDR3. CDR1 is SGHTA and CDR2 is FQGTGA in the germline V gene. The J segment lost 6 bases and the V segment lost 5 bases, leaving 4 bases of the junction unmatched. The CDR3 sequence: CASSTGQGKTQYF. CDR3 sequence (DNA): TGTGCCAGCAGCACGGGACAGGGAAAGACCCAGTACTTC.

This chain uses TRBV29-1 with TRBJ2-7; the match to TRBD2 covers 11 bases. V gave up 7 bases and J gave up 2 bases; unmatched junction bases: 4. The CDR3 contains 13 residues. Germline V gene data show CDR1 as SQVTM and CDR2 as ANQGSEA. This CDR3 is CSAETSGTYEQYF. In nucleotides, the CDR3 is TGCAGCGCGGAGACTAGCGGGACCTACGAGCAGTACTTC.

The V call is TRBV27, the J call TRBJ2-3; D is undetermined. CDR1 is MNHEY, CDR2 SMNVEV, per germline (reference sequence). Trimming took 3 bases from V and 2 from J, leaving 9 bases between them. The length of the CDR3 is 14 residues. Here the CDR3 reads CASSFWPATDTQYF. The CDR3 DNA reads TGTGCCAGCAGTTTTTGGCCAGCCACAGATACGCAGTATTTT.

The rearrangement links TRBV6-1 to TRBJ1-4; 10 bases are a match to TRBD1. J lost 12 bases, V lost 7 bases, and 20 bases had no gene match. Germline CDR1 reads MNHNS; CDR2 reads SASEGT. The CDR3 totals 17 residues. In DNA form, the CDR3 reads TGTGCCAGCACCAGAAACGGACAGGGGGGGCTAATCGGGGAACTGTTTTTT. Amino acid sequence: CASTRNGQGGLIGELFF.

CDR3 nucleotide sequence: TGTGCCAGCAGACCCTCTTCGGGGCGCACAGATACGCAGTATTTT. This sequence encodes CASRPSSGRTDTQYF. The gene calls are TRBV28 and TRBJ2-3; D tentatively fits TRBD1 or TRBD2 (5 bases each). The V end lost 6 bases, the J end lost 1 base, and 14 bases lay between the germline ends. CDR1 is MDHEN, CDR2 SYDVKM, per germline. CDR3 length: 15 residues.

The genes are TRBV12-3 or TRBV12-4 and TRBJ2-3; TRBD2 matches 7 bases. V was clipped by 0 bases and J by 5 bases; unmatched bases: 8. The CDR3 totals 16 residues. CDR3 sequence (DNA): TGTGCCAGCAGTTTAGCGATGGCTAGCGGAGAAGATACGCAGTATTTT. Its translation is CASSLAMASGEDTQYF.

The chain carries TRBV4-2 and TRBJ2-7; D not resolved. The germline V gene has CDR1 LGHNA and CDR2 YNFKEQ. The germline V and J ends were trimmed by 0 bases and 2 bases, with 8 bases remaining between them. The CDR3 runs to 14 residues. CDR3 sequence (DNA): TGTGCCAGCAGCCAAGACCTCCCACCCTACGAGCAGTACTTC. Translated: CASSQDLPPYEQYF.

CDR3 sequence reads: CSALRGRWGTDTQYF. The DNA of the CDR3 is TGCAGTGCTCTGCGGGGCCGATGGGGCACAGATACGCAGTATTTT. The chain carries TRBV20-1 and TRBJ2-3, with D perhaps matching TRBD2 (6 bases). Trimming left V 5 bases short and J 1 base short, with 16 bases between. There are 15 residues in the CDR3. The germline gives CDR1 DFQATT, CDR2 SNEGSKA (reference sequence).

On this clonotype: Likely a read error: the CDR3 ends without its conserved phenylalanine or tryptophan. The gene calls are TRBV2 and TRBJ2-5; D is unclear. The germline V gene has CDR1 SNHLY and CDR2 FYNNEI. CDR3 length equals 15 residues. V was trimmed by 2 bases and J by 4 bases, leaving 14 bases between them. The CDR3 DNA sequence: TGTGCCAGCAGTGAAAATCGGATCGGCAGAGAGACCCAGTACTAC. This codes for CASSENRIGRETQYY.

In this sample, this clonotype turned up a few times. The CDR3 is CASSGGLASNEQYF. In nucleotides, the CDR3 is TGTGCCAGCAGTGGGGGACTAGCGAGTAATGAGCAGTACTTC. The chain combines TRBV28 with TRBJ2-5; 10 nucleotides agree with TRBD2. The CDR3 covers 14 residues. Per germline, CDR1 MDHEN and CDR2 SYDVKM. The V and J ends lost 5 bases and 11 bases, in that order; junction bases with no gene match: 11.

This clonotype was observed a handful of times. Here the CDR3 reads CASRTVPRDANSPLHF. DNA of the CDR3: TGTGCCAGCAGGACAGTTCCCCGAGACGCCAATTCACCCCTCCACTTT. The rearrangement uses TRBV6-1 and TRBJ1-6; the D gene is possibly TRBD1 (5 bases). The V and J ends lost 6 bases and 7 bases respectively, with 19 bases between them. The CDR3 totals 16 residues. Looked up from germline, CDR1 is MNHNS and CDR2 is SASEGT.

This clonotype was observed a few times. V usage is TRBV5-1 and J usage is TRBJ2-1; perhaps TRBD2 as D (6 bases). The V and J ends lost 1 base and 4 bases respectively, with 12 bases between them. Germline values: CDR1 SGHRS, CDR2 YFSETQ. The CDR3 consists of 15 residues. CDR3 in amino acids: CASSLTAGTYNEQFF. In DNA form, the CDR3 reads TGCGCCAGCAGCTTGACGGCGGGAACTTACAATGAGCAGTTCTTC.

The CDR3 protein is CASSYGLRTYEQYF. CDR3 nucleotide sequence: TGTGCCAGCAGTTATGGGCTGCGAACCTACGAGCAGTACTTC. The chain joins TRBV6-6 to TRBJ2-4; the D is unclear. The DNA end favors TRBJ2-7, so the J call may be wrong. The CDR3 is 14 amino acids. Germline V gene sequence: CDR1 MNHNY, CDR2 SVGAGI (reference sequence).

CDR3 DNA: TGTGCCAGCAGTGGACGGGAAGTCGGAAGGGGCACAGATACGCAGTATTTT. Translating gives CASSGREVGRGTDTQYF. The genes are TRBV28 and TRBJ2-3, with a tentative D call TRBD2 (5 bases). V gave up 5 bases and J gave up 1 base, with 19 bases separating them. CDR3 length: 17 residues. Germline CDR1 is MDHEN and CDR2 is SYDVKM.

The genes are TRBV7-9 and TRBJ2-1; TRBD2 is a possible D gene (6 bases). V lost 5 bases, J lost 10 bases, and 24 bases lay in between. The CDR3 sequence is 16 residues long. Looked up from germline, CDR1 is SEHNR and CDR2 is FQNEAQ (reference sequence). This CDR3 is CASSRTGTEGSGEQFF. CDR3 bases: TGTGCCAGCAGCCGAACCGGGACTGAGGGATCTGGAGAGCAGTTCTTC.

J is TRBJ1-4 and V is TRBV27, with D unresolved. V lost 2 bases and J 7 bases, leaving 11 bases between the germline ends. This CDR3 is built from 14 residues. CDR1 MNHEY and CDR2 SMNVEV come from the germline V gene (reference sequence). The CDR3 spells CASSLLGSSEKLFF. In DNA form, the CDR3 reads TGTGCCAGCAGTTTACTGGGGAGTAGTGAAAAACTGTTTTTT. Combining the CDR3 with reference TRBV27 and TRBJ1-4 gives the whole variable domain EAQVTQNPRYLITVTGKKLTVTCSQNMNHEYMSWYRQDPGLGLRQIYYSMNVEVTDKGDVPEGYKVSRKEKRNFPLILESPSPNQTSLYFCASSLLGSSEKLFFGSGTQLSVL.

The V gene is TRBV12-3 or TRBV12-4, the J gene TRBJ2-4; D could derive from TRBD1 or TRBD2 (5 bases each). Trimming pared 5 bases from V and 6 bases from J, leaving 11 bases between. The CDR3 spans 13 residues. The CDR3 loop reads CASSRDLGNIQYF. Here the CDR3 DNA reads TGTGCCAGCAGTCGGGACCTGGGAAACATTCAGTACTTC.

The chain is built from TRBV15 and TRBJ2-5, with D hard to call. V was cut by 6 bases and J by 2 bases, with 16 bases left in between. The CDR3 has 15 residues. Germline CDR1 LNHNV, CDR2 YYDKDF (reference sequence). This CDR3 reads CATRKGMHIQETQYF. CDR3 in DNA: TGTGCCACCAGGAAGGGTATGCATATTCAAGAGACCCAGTACTTC.

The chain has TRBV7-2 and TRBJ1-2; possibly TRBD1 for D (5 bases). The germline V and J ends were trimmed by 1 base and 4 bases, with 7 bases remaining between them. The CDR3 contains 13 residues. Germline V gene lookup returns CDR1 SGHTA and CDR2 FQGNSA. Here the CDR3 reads CASSLVGPYGYTF. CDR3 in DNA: TGTGCCAGCAGCTTAGTGGGGCCCTATGGCTACACCTTC.